This T cell receptor (beta chain) originates from a study of cytomegalovirus exposure and HLA in healthy donors. Overall study results and limits: In a later analysis, TCR beta V- and J-gene trimming was associated with a missense DCLRE1C variant.

Vbeta (60) and Jbeta (13) primers were used in the PCR. The data were produced by immunoSEQ multiplex PCR, yet TCRdb's version contains in-frame clones alone and is incomplete. The table records about 110,000 clones, about three quarters of them present only once. On this clone itself: The antigen is undetermined.

CDR1 and CDR2 (germline): MNHNS, SASEGT. The ends were cut back, 6 bases at V and 8 bases at J, with 11 bases in the middle. This CDR3 contains 12 residues. Sequencing was done on a sample of PBMCs. The TCR was taken from a boy between 5 and 17 years old in good health and CMV-seronegative. This chain connects TRBV6-1 to TRBJ2-1; TRBD2 might be the D (5 bases). CDR3 in DNA: TGTGCCAGCAGGTGGGTCGGGGATGAGCAGTTCTTC. Translating gives CASRWVGDEQFF.